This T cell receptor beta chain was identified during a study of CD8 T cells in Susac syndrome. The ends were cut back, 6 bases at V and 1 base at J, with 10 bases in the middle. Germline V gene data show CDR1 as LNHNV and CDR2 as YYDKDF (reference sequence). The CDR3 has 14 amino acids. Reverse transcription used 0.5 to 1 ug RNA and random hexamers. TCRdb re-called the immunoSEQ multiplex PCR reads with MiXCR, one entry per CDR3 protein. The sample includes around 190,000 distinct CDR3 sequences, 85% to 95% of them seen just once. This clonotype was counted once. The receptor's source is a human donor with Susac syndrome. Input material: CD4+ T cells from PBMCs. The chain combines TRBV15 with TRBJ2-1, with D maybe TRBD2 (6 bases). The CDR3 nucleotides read TGTGCCACCAGGGGCCGGGGGTCCTACAATGAGCAGTTCTTC. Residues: CATRGRGSYNEQFF.